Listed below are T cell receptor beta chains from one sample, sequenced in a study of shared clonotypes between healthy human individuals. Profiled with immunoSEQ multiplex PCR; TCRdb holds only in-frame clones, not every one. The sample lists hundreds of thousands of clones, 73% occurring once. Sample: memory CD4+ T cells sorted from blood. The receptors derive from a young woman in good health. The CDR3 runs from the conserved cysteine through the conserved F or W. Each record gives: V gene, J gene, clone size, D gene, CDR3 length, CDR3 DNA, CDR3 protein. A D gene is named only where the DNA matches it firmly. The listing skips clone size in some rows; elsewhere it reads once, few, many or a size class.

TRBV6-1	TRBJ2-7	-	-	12	TGTGCCAGCAAGGACGCAGGCGACGAGCAGTACTTC	CASKDAGDEQYF
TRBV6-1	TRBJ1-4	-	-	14	TGTGCCAGCAGTGAAGGGTGGTCCGCGCGGGAACTGTTTTTT	CASSEGWSARELFF
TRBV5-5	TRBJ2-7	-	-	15	TGTGCCAGCAGCCCCCGGCCGGTCTCCTCCTACGAGCAGTACTTC	CASSPRPVSSYEQYF
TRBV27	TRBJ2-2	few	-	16	TGTGCCAGCAGTTTAATCACTAGCAGATCCACCGGGGAGCTGTTTTTT	CASSLITSRSTGELFF
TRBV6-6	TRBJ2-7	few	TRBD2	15	TGTGCCAGCAGTTACTCTAGCGGGAGTGGGTACGAGCAGTACTTC	CASSYSSGSGYEQYF
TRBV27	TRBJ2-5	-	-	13	TGTGCCAGCAGGGCGGGGACTGGGCAGACCCAGTACTTC	CASRAGTGQTQYF
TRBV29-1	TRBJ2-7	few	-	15	TGCAGCGTTGAAGGTTGGGCGATTGGACACTACGAGCAGTACTTC	CSVEGWAIGHYEQYF
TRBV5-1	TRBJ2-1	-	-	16	TGCGCCAGCAGCTTGTCCGGTTCCGGCATGGCTGATGAGCAGTTCTTC	CASSLSGSGMADEQFF
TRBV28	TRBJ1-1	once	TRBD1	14	TGTGCCAGCAGCGTCCCGGGACAGGGGTTTGTGGCTTTCTTT	CASSVPGQGFVAFF
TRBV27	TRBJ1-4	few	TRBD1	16	TGTGCCAGCAGTCTGTGGGGGGGACAGGCTAATGAAAAACTGTTTTTT	CASSLWGGQANEKLFF
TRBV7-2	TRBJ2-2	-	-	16	TGTGCCAGCAGCTGGCGGGCGTCTGTGAACACCGGGGAGCTGTTTTTT	CASSWRASVNTGELFF
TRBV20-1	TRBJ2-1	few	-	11	TGCAGTGCTCTACGATCGGTTGAGCAGTTCTTC	CSALRSVEQFF
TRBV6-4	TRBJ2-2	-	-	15	TGTGCCAGCAGTGACTCCAGGGCGAACACCGGGGAGCTGTTTTTT	CASSDSRANTGELFF
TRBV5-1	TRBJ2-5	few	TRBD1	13	TGCGCCAGCTTCGGGACAGCCCAAGAGACCCAGTACTTC	CASFGTAQETQYF
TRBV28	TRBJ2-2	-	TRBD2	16	TGTGCCAGCAGTACGACGGGGGGAAGTAGGACCGGGGAGCTGTTTTTT	CASSTTGGSRTGELFF
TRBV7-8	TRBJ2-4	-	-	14	TGTGCCAGCAGCTTTGACGGGACCCAAAACATTCAGTACTTC	CASSFDGTQNIQYF
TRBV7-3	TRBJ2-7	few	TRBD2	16	TGTGCCAGCAGCTTAATGCCTAGCGGGATTTTCAACGAGCAGTACTTC	CASSLMPSGIFNEQYF
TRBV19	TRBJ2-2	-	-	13	TGTGCCATACGAGCTCCGAACACCGGGGAGCTGTTTTTT	CAIRAPNTGELFF
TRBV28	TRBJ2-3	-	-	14	TGTGCCAGCAGTTTAGGAGGGCGCACAGATACGCAGTATTTT	CASSLGGRTDTQYF
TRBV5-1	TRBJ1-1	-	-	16	TGCGCCAGCAACCCGAATGGAAACCCCATGAACACTGAAGCTTTCTTT	CASNPNGNPMNTEAFF
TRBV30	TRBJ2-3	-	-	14	TGTGCCTGGAGACCGGGACCCAGCACAGATACGCAGTATTTT	CAWRPGPSTDTQYF
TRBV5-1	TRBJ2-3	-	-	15	TGCGCCAGCAGCTTGTTAAGCGGGAGCACAGATACGCAGTATTTT	CASSLLSGSTDTQYF
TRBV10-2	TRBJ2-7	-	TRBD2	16	TGCGCCAGCAGGGAAGGGGCTTGGCGGGGGGCCTACGAGCAGTACTTC	CASREGAWRGAYEQYF
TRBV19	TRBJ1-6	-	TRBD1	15	TGTGCCAGTAGGCGCACAGGGGATATAGATTCACCCCTCCACTTT	CASRRTGDIDSPLHF
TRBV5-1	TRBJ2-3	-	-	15	TGCGCCACGACGACAATGGGGGGCAGCACAGATACGCAGTATTTT	CATTTMGGSTDTQYF
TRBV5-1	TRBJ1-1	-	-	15	TGCGCCAGCAGCAAATCACCGGGGGGCGACACTGAAGCTTTCTTT	CASSKSPGGDTEAFF
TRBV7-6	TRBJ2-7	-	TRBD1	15	TGTGCCAGCAGCTCCTCGACAGGGGCCTTCTTCGAGCAGTACTTC	CASSSSTGAFFEQYF
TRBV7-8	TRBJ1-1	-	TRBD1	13	TGTGCCAGCAGCTCTGGGACAGGGGGCCCCCGGCCCTTT	CASSSGTGGPRPF
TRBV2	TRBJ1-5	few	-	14	TGTGCCAGCAAGGAGACGGGACATCTTTCCCCCCAGCATTTT	CASKETGHLSPQHF
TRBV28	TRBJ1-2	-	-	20	TGTGCCAGCAGTTTATTCCGGGCCGGACATGCCTTTTCCCTGGGTTATGGCTACACCTTC	CASSLFRAGHAFSLGYGYTF
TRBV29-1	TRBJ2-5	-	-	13	TGCAGCGTTAAACGACCTGCCGAAGAGACCCAGTACTTC	CSVKRPAEETQYF
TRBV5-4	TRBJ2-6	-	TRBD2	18	TGTGCCAGCAGCGATTCGGGGGGACCATACTCTGGGGCCAACGTCCTGACTTTC	CASSDSGGPYSGANVLTF
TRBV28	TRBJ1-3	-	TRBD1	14	TGTGCCAGCCGGGGGAGGGGGCAGAGAAACACCATATATTTT	CASRGRGQRNTIYF
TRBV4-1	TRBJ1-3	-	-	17	TGCGCCAGCAGCCAAGATCCCCCCGGGACAACTGGAAACACCATATATTTT	CASSQDPPGTTGNTIYF
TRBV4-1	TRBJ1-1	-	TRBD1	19	TGCGCCAGCAGCCCTAAATTCGGACAGGGGTCTTCCTCGAACACTGAAGCTTTCTTT	CASSPKFGQGSSSNTEAFF
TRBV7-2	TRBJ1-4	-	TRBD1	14	TGTGCCAGCAGCCCCGACAGGGGGATTGAAAAACTGTTTTTT	CASSPDRGIEKLFF
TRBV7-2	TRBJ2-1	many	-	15	TGTGCCAGCAGCCGGGACGCTGCTGGGTACAATGAGCAGTTCTTC	CASSRDAAGYNEQFF
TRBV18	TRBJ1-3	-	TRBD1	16	TGTGCCAGCTCACCCTTACAGGGGGCGACTGGAAACACCATATATTTT	CASSPLQGATGNTIYF
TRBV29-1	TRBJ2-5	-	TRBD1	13	TGCAGCGTTGAACAGGACAGGGGAATGACCCAGTACTTC	CSVEQDRGMTQYF
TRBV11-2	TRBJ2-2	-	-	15	TGTGCCAGCAGCTTAACATTAGCGGTCACCGGGGAGCTGTTTTTT	CASSLTLAVTGELFF